These 15 T cell receptor beta chains share one sample of origin, sequenced in a study of T cells in Graves' hyperthyroidism and ophthalmopathy. RNA transcripts gave rise to amplified TCR beta CDR3 regions. HTBI primers were employed in a first-round RT-PCR of the TCR CDR3. A single record per CDR3 protein comes from TCRdb applying MiXCR to the multiplex PCR reads. The sample consists of roughly 640,000 distinct CDR3 sequences, approximately 15% of them appearing once. The sequencing input was blood. Receptor source: a woman aged 40 to 49 with Graves' ophthalmopathy.

In this sample, this clonotype turned up a few times. The rearrangement joins TRBV5-1 to TRBJ2-7; no firm D call. Per germline, CDR1 SGHRS and CDR2 YFSETQ. This CDR3 is 12 amino acids long. The V end lost 5 bases, the J end lost 3 bases, and 9 bases lay between the germline ends. CDR3 in amino acids: CASRDAHYEQYF. The CDR3, as DNA: TGCGCCAGCAGGGACGCCCACTACGAGCAGTACTTC. Filled out from reference TRBV5-1 and TRBJ2-7, the complete variable domain reads KAGVTQTPRYLIKTRGQQVTLSCSPISGHRSVSWYQQTPGQGLQFLFEYFSETQRNKGNFPGRFSGRQFSNSRSEMNVSTLELGDSALYLCASRDAHYEQYFGPGTRLTVT.

The sample holds one count of this clonotype. The chain uses TRBV20-1 and TRBJ2-5, with 13 bases fitting TRBD2. After removal of 5 bases from V and 4 bases from J, the junction contained 4 bases not matched to a gene. The germline gives CDR1 DFQATT, CDR2 SNEGSKA (reference sequence). The CDR3 has 14 residues. The DNA for the CDR3 is TGCAGTGCTCCCAGGACTAGCGGGGGAGAGACCCAGTACTTC. Translation: CSAPRTSGGETQYF.

This clonotype was detected ten times or more. The chain combines TRBV5-1 with TRBJ2-1; D may be TRBD2 (6 bases). The CDR3 is 15 residues long. The V end lost 3 bases, the J end lost 4 bases, and 14 bases lay between the germline ends. The V gene's germline CDR1 is SGHRS and CDR2 YFSETQ. CDR3 in DNA: TGCGCCAGCAGCTGGGGGGTGGGTTCTTACAATGAGCAGTTCTTC. Translating it yields CASSWGVGSYNEQFF.

This chain connects TRBV27 to TRBJ2-1; D possibly matches TRBD1 or TRBD2 (5 bases each). This CDR3 has 15 residues. Germline CDR1 is MNHEY and CDR2 is SMNVEV (reference sequence). V lost 5 bases and J lost 5, with 16 bases in between. This chain's CDR3 is CASSPLVGTHNEQFF. CDR3 coding DNA: TGTGCCAGCAGTCCCCTCGTGGGGACGCACAATGAGCAGTTCTTC.

This clonotype was seen more than once but under ten times. This chain links TRBV6-1 with TRBJ2-5; TRBD2 is a possible D gene (6 bases). CDR1 is MNHNS, CDR2 SASEGT, per germline. Trimming removed 3 bases from V and 6 bases from J, with 17 bases in between. There are 15 residues in the CDR3. The CDR3 protein is CASSDGWGVSKTQYF. CDR3 in DNA: TGTGCCAGCAGTGATGGGTGGGGGGTGAGTAAGACCCAGTACTTC.

The chain links TRBV7-9 to TRBJ1-1; D is undetermined. CDR1 and CDR2 (germline): SEHNR, FQNEAQ (reference sequence). Trimming cost V 5 bases and J 0 bases, with 16 bases left between them. CDR3 length equals 16 residues. CDR3 DNA sequence: TGTGCCAGCAGCCCGGACGCCGGGGTCATGAACACTGAAGCTTTCTTT. It encodes CASSPDAGVMNTEAFF.

The chain is built from TRBV12-5 and TRBJ2-1; tentative D call: TRBD1 (5 bases). V was shortened by 6 bases and J by 2 bases, with 11 bases between the two germline ends. This CDR3 contains 14 residues. The V gene's germline CDR1 is LGHNT and CDR2 FRNRAP. The CDR3 region is CASGRTSTYNEQFF. The CDR3 DNA reads TGTGCTAGTGGCCGGACAAGCACCTACAATGAGCAGTTCTTC. Supplemented by reference TRBV12-5 and TRBJ2-1, the full variable domain reads DARVTQTPRHKVTEMGQEVTMRCQPILGHNTVFWYRQTMMQGLELLAYFRNRAPLDDSGMPKDRFSAEMPDATLATLKIQPSEPRDSAVYFCASGRTSTYNEQFFGPGTRLTVL.

This clonotype was counted many times. The chain recombines TRBV18 with TRBJ1-6; 9 nucleotides match TRBD1. The V segment lost 5 bases and the J segment 10 bases; nucleotides outside the gene matches: 6. The CDR3 contains 14 residues. The germline gives CDR1 KGHSH, CDR2 LQKENI. CDR3 loop: CASSSGQGLSPLHF. DNA for the CDR3: TGTGCCAGCTCATCGGGACAGGGTCTATCACCCCTCCACTTT.

As concerns this clonotype: This may arise from a read error, as a much more abundant clone is one base away. The chain recombines TRBV2 with TRBJ2-1; 14 bases line up with TRBD2. The CDR3 totals 15 residues. Unmatched junction bases numbered 8, after V lost 10 bases and J lost 6 bases. Germline V gene sequence: CDR1 SNHLY, CDR2 FYNNEI. In nucleotides, the CDR3 is TGTGCCAACAAGGGACTAGCGGGGGCCCTCAATGAGCAGTTCTTC. It specifies CANKGLAGALNEQFF. Looking up the rest from reference TRBV2 and TRBJ2-1 gives the full variable domain: EPEVTQTPSHQVTQMGQEVILRCVPISNHLYFYWYRQILGQKVEFLVSFYNNEISEKSEIFDDQFSVERPDGSNFTLKIRSTKLEDSAMYFCANKGLAGALNEQFFGPGTRLTVL.

This clonotype has at least ten counts. This chain connects TRBV20-1 to TRBJ1-1; D uncertain. V gave up 6 bases and J gave up 11 bases, with 19 bases separating them. The CDR3 spans 12 residues. Per germline, CDR1 DFQATT and CDR2 SNEGSKA (reference sequence). Here the CDR3 DNA reads TGCAGTGCCCCGTTGAGGGCATCGTTGGCTTTCTTT. It codes for CSAPLRASLAFF.

The genes are TRBV13 and TRBJ2-5, with D maybe TRBD2 (5 bases). The V and J ends lost 5 bases and 9 bases respectively, with 16 bases between them. Germline V gene data show CDR1 as PRHDT and CDR2 as FYEKMQ (reference sequence). The CDR3 has 13 amino acids. The CDR3 here is CASSRPLQEAQYF. The DNA of the CDR3 is TGTGCCAGCAGCAGACCCCTGCAGGAGGCCCAGTACTTC.

This clonotype was observed at least ten times. The CDR3 DNA is TGTGCCAGCAGACGACAGGGGGACGGCTACGAGCAGTACTTC. Translating it yields CASRRQGDGYEQYF. The chain combines TRBV6-2 or TRBV6-3 with TRBJ2-7, with 9 bases aligning to TRBD1. This CDR3 spans 14 amino acids. Trimming at V came to 6 bases and at J to 3 bases, leaving 6 bases not matched to a gene. The germline V gene has CDR1 MNHEY and CDR2 SVGEGT.

This clonotype was found many times. J is TRBJ2-2 and V is TRBV7-2; D possibly uses TRBD1 or TRBD2 (5 bases each). Between the trimmed V and J ends, which lost 9 bases and 8 bases, there was a span of 19 bases. The CDR3 is made up of 14 amino acids. From germline, CDR1 is SGHTA and CDR2 FQGNSA. CDR3 region: CARAPMGDLGELFF. The CDR3 DNA sequence: TGTGCCAGGGCCCCTATGGGGGATTTGGGGGAGCTGTTTTTT.

J is TRBJ2-1 and V is TRBV7-9, with no clear D. Germline CDR1 SEHNR, CDR2 FQNEAQ (reference sequence). The CDR3 totals 13 residues. V lost 0 bases, J lost 9 bases, and 9 bases lay in between. In DNA form, the CDR3 reads TGTGCCAGCAGCTTAGCCCCAGCGCTTGAGCAGTTCTTC. It specifies CASSLAPALEQFF.

The CDR3 coding sequence is TGTGCCAGCACCCGCCGGGGGCAGGGGACTAATGAAAAACTGTTTTTT. It yields the protein CASTRRGQGTNEKLFF. The chain employs TRBV5-6 and TRBJ1-4, with a tentative D call TRBD1 (6 bases). There are 16 residues in the CDR3. Trimming took off 6 bases at V and 2 bases at J, with 17 bases between the two ends. Germline values: CDR1 SGHDT, CDR2 YYEEEE.